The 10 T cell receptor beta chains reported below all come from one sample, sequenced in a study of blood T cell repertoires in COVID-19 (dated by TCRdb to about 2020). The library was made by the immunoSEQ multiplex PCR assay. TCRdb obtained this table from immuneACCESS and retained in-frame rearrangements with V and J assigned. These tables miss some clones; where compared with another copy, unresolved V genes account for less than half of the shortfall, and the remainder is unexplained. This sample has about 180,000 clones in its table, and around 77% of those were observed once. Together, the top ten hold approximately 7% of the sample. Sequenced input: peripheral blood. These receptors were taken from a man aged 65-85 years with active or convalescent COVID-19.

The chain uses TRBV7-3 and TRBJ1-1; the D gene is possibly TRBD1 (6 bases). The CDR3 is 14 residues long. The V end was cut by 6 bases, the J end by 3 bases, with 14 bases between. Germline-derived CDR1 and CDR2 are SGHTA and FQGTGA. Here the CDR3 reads CASRTRGEDTEAFF. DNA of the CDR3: TGTGCCAGCAGGACCAGGGGTGAGGACACTGAAGCTTTCTTT.

Written as DNA, the CDR3 is TGTGCCAGCAGTTACTCCAGGGTGGAGAGGACTGAAGCTTTCTTT. Amino acids: CASSYSRVERTEAFF. This chain uses TRBV6-2 or TRBV6-3 with TRBJ1-1, with D perhaps matching TRBD1 (5 bases). This CDR3 comprises 15 residues. Per germline, CDR1 MNHEY and CDR2 SVGEGT. V gave up 0 bases and J gave up 5 bases, with 13 bases separating them.

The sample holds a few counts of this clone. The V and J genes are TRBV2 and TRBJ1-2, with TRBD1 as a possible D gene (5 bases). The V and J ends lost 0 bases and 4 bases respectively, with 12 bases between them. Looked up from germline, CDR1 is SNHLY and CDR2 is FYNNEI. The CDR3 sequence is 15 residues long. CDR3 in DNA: TGTGCCAGCAGTGAAGCGCTTTTAGGGGCCTATGGCTACACCTTC. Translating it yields CASSEALLGAYGYTF.

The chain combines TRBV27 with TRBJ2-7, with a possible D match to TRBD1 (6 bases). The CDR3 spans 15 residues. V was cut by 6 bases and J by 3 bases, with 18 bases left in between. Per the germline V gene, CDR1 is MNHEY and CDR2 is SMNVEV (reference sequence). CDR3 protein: CASSYLPGQFYEQYF. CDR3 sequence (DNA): TGTGCCAGCAGCTATCTACCGGGACAATTCTACGAGCAGTACTTC.

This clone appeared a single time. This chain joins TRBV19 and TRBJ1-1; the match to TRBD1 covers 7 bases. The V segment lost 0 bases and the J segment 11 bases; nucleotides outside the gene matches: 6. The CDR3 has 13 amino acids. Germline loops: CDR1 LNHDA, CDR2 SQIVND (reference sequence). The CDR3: CASSIDRDRDAFF. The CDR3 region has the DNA TGTGCCAGTAGTATAGATCGAGACAGGGACGCTTTCTTT.

The CDR3 loop reads CARSDRGGRFGEAFF. The CDR3, as DNA: TGTGCCAGATCGGACAGGGGAGGACGGTTCGGAGAAGCTTTCTTT. This rearrangement joins TRBV4-2 to TRBJ1-1, with 9 bases that match TRBD1. V shed 9 bases, J shed 8 bases, and the junction held 16 bases outside the gene matches. CDR1 is LGHNA, CDR2 YNFKEQ, per germline. This CDR3 region has 15 residues.

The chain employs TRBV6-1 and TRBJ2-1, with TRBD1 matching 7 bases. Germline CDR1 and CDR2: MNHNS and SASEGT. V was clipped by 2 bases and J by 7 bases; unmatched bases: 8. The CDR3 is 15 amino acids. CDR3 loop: CASSELEGAWNEQFF. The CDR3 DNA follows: TGTGCCAGCAGTGAATTAGAGGGGGCGTGGAATGAGCAGTTCTTC.

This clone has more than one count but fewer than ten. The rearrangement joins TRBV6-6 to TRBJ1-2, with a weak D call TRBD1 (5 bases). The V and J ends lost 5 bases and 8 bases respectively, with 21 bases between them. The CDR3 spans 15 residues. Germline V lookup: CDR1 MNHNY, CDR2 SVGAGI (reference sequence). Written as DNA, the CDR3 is TGTGCCAGCAGTGCAGGGAACGTAATTTCTATCGGCTACACCTTC. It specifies CASSAGNVISIGYTF.

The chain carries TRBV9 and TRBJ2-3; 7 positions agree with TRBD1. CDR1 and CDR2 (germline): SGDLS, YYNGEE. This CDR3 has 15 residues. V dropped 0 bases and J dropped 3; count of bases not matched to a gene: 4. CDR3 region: CASSVGGQDTDTQYF. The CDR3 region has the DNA TGTGCCAGCAGCGTAGGCGGACAGGATACAGATACGCAGTATTTT.

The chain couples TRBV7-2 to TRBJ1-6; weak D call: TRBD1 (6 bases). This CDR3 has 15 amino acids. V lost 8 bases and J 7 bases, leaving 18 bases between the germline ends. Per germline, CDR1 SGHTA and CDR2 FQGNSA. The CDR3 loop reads CASGLRTAQNSPLHF. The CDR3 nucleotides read TGTGCCAGCGGACTCAGGACAGCTCAGAATTCACCCCTCCACTTT.